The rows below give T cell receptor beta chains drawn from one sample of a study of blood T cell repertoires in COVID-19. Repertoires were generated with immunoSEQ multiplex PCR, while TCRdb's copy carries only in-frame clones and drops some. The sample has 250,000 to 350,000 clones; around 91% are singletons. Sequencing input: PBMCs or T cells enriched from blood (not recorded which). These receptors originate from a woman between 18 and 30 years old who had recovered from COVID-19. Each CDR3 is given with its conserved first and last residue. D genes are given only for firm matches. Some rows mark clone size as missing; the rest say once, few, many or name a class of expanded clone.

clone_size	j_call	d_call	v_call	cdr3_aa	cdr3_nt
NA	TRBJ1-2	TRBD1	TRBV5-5	CASVLKGTGQGYTF	TGTGCCAGCGTACTAAAAGGGACAGGGCAAGGCTACACCTTC
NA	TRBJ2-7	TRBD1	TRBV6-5	CASRTGQGTYEQYF	TGTGCCAGCAGGACGGGACAGGGCACCTACGAGCAGTACTTC
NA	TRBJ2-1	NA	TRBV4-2	CASSQPPGLLYNEQFF	TGTGCCAGCAGCCAACCCCCGGGACTGTTATACAATGAGCAGTTCTTC
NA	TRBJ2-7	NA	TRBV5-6	CASSSSTGSSYEQYF	TGTGCCAGCAGCTCATCGACAGGTTCCTCCTACGAGCAGTACTTC
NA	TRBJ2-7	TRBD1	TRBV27	CASSRALGQVYEQYF	TGTGCCAGCAGCCGTGCCCTGGGACAGGTCTACGAGCAGTACTTC
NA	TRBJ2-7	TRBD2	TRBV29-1	CSVDGLAGVDSYEQYF	TGCAGCGTTGACGGACTAGCGGGGGTTGACTCCTACGAGCAGTACTTC
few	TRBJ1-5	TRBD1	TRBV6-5	CASSYSGTGSQPQHF	TGTGCCAGCAGTTACTCGGGGACAGGGTCCCAGCCCCAGCATTTT
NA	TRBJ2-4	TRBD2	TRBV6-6	CASSRLASSSKNIQYF	TGTGCCAGCAGTAGACTAGCGTCATCGTCCAAAAACATTCAGTACTTC
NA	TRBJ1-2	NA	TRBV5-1	CASSLDSSHSEGYTF	TGCGCCAGCAGCTTGGACAGTTCCCATTCTGAGGGCTACACCTTC
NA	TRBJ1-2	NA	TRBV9	CASSARGQLYGYTF	TGTGCCAGCAGCGCCCGAGGACAACTCTATGGCTACACCTTC
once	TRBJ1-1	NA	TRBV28	CASSLSTGTSFF	TGTGCCAGCAGTTTGAGTACAGGGACGTCCTTCTTT
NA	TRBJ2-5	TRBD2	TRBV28	CASSSQGLADQETQYF	TGTGCCAGCAGTTCCCAGGGACTAGCGGACCAAGAGACCCAGTACTTC
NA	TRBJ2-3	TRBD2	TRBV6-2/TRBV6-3	CASSYATQTSGGVTDTQYF	TGTGCCAGCAGTTACGCCACCCAGACTAGCGGGGGGGTCACAGATACGCAGTATTTT
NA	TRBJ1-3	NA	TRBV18	CASSGRTGISGNTIYF	TGTGCCAGCTCAGGACGAACAGGGATCTCTGGAAACACCATATATTTT
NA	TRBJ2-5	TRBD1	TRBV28	CASSLQGLKETQYF	TGTGCCAGCAGCTTACAGGGGTTAAAAGAGACCCAGTACTTC
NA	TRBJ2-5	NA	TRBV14	CASSQGPRALQETQYF	TGTGCCAGCAGCCAAGGACCCAGGGCTTTACAAGAGACCCAGTACTTC
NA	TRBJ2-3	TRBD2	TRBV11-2	CASTQGGGDADTQYF	TGTGCCAGCACCCAGGGCGGGGGGGACGCAGATACGCAGTATTTT
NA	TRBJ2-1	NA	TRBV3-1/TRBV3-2	CASSQRQQGGNEQFF	TGTGCCAGCAGCCAACGCCAGCAGGGTGGAAATGAGCAGTTCTTC
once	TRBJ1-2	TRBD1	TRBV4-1	CASSQGQGTSYGYTF	TGCGCCAGCAGCCAGGGACAGGGGACTTCCTATGGCTACACCTTC
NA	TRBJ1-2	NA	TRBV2	CASSATENYGYTF	TGTGCCAGCAGCGCTACAGAGAACTATGGCTACACCTTC
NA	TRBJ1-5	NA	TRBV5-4	CASSLAETGGQPQHF	TGTGCCAGCAGCTTGGCCGAGACGGGTGGACAGCCCCAGCATTTT
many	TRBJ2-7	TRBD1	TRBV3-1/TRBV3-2	CASSQPGQSYEQYF	TGTGCCAGCAGCCAGCCGGGACAGTCTTACGAGCAGTACTTC
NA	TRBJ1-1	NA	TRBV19	CASSVGGAEAFF	TGTGCCAGTAGTGTGGGGGGGGCTGAAGCTTTCTTT
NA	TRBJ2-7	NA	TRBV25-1	CASSELYNYEQYF	TGTGCCAGCAGTGAATTGTACAACTACGAGCAGTACTTC
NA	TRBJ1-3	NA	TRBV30	CAWSAVGAGNTIYF	TGTGCCTGGAGTGCCGTAGGAGCTGGAAACACCATATATTTT
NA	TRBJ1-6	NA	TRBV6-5	CASSRDSDSPLHF	TGTGCCAGCTCCCGGGACTCTGATTCACCCCTCCACTTT
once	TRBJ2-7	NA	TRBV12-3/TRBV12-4	CASSFSQGYEQYF	TGTGCCAGCAGTTTCAGTCAGGGCTACGAGCAGTACTTC
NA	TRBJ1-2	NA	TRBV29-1	CSVDSNYGYTF	TGCAGCGTTGACAGTAACTATGGCTACACCTTC
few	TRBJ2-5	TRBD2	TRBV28	CASSFVSSGGALVETQYF	TGTGCCAGCAGTTTTGTCTCTAGCGGGGGGGCCTTGGTAGAGACCCAGTACTTC
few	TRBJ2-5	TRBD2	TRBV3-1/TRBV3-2	CASTSTSGVQETQYF	TGTGCCAGCACCTCTACTAGCGGGGTCCAAGAGACCCAGTACTTC
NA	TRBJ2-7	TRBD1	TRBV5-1	CASSPWDRVDEQYF	TGCGCCAGCAGCCCCTGGGACAGGGTAGACGAGCAGTACTTC
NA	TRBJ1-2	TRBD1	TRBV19	CASSSGGGTGFGYTF	TGTGCCAGTAGTAGTGGAGGCGGGACAGGGTTTGGCTACACCTTC
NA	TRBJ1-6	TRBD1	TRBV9	CASSVEGAHNSPLHF	TGTGCCAGCAGCGTAGAGGGGGCTCATAATTCACCCCTCCACTTT
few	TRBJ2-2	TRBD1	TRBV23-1	CASSQSLSSPGQKNTGELFF	TGCGCCAGCAGTCAATCTCTTTCTTCCCCGGGACAGAAGAACACCGGGGAGCTGTTTTTT
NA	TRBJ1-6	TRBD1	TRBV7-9	CASSPRTGRESPLHF	TGTGCCAGCAGCCCCCGGACAGGGCGGGAATCACCCCTCCACTTT
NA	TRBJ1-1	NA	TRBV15	CATSRDPSGMNTEAFF	TGTGCCACCAGCAGAGATCCGTCAGGGATGAACACTGAAGCTTTCTTT
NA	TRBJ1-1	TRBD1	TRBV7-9	CASSPLIRTGMITEAFF	TGTGCCAGCAGCCCTCTAATACGGACAGGGATGATCACTGAAGCTTTCTTT
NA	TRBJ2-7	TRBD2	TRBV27	CASRTSGGAYEQYF	TGTGCCAGCAGGACTAGCGGGGGGGCTTACGAGCAGTACTTC
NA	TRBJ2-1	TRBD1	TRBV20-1	CSATTGDEQFF	TGCAGTGCAACGACAGGGGATGAGCAGTTCTTC
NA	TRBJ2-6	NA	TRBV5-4	CASSLFGALGANVLTF	TGTGCCAGCAGCTTGTTTGGGGCGCTGGGGGCCAACGTCCTGACTTTC
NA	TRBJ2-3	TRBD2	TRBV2	CASSEAPAGYAQYF	TGTGCCAGCAGTGAAGCTCCAGCGGGGTATGCTCAGTATTTT
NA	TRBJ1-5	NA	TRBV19	CASTGVYSNQPQHF	TGTGCCAGTACAGGCGTTTATAGCAATCAGCCCCAGCATTTT
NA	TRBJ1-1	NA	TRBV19	CASGVRIEAFF	TGTGCCAGTGGAGTACGCATTGAAGCTTTCTTT
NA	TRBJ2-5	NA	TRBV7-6	CASSLRGVQETQYF	TGTGCCAGCAGCTTACGCGGGGTCCAAGAGACCCAGTACTTC
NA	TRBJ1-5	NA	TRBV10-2	CASSVGRDRNQPQHF	TGCGCCAGCAGTGTGGGGAGGGACCGAAATCAGCCCCAGCATTTT
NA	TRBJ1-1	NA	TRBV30	CAGGNTEAFF	TGTGCCGGCGGGAACACTGAAGCTTTCTTT
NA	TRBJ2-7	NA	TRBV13	CASSLENRPLDSYEQYF	TGTGCCAGCAGCTTAGAAAATAGACCATTGGACAGCTACGAGCAGTACTTC
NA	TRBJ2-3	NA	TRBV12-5	CASGASPGGGTDTQYF	TGTGCTAGTGGTGCCTCCCCGGGGGGCGGCACAGATACGCAGTATTTT
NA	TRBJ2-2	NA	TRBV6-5	CASILDSSYTGELFF	TGTGCCAGCATCCTCGACAGTTCCTACACCGGGGAGCTGTTTTTT